This entry concerns a single TCR beta chain. No antigen is known for it. This record comes from a study of OX40 agonist ivuxolimab in advanced cancers. Study context: The study gave patients intravenous ivuxolimab at 0.01 to 10 mg/kg every 2 weeks.

Profiled with immunoSEQ multiplex PCR; TCRdb holds only in-frame clones, not every one. The sample holds tens of thousands of clones, roughly three quarters seen once. Study results and caveats: On average, CD8+ T cells had more expanded clones than CD4+. Clonal expansion was seen in CD4+ and CD8+ blood T cells by week 6 at 0.1 to 3.0 mg/kg.

The CDR3 has 15 amino acids. V was clipped by 0 bases and J by 0 bases, with 9 bases between them. Per germline, CDR1 MNHEY and CDR2 SVGAGI. This chain connects TRBV6-5 to TRBJ2-7; D unresolved. The specimen comprised CD4+ or CD8+ T cells sorted from blood, sampled in a trial of the OX40 agonist ivuxolimab. This TCR came from an adult with an advanced solid tumor such as melanoma, head and neck, liver or kidney cancer. The CDR3 DNA sequence: TGTGCCAGCAGTTACTCGGACCGCGGCTCCTACGAGCAGTACTTC. Its translation is CASSYSDRGSYEQYF.